This is a list of T cell receptor beta chains from one sample in a study of shared clonotypes between healthy human individuals. Method: immunoSEQ multiplex PCR; TCRdb's copy keeps in-frame clones and lacks some. The sample has over a million clones, roughly 96% seen once. The specimen sequenced was naive CD4+ T cells sorted from blood. The receptors come from a man aged 25 to 40 in good health. Both conserved end residues are part of each CDR3. Fields, in order: clone size, J gene, D gene, V gene, CDR3 DNA, CDR3 protein. The D gene is left open where the match is weak. The size entry is marked missing in some rows and otherwise reads once, few, many or a size class.

>.|TRBJ2-7|.|TRBV10-3
TGTGCCATCAGTGTTCGGCAGGGGTCCTACGAGCAGTACTTC
CAISVRQGSYEQYF
>.|TRBJ2-3|.|TRBV6-5
TGTGCCAGCACCTCAACACCCCACACAGATACGCAGTATTTT
CASTSTPHTDTQYF
>.|TRBJ2-3|TRBD1|TRBV6-1
TGTGCCAGCAGTGTCAGGGGGCTAGCTACAGATACGCAGTATTTT
CASSVRGLATDTQYF
>.|TRBJ1-1|.|TRBV28
TGTGCCAGCAGTTTGCTAGGGACAACGACAGCTTTCTTT
CASSLLGTTTAFF
>.|TRBJ2-7|TRBD2|TRBV5-1
TGCGCCAGCAGCTTGGCCGGGACTAGATACAACGAGCAGTACTTC
CASSLAGTRYNEQYF
>.|TRBJ2-7|TRBD2|TRBV6-6
TGTGCCAGCAGTTACAGGGCGGGAGGTGTCTACGAGCAGTACTTC
CASSYRAGGVYEQYF
>.|TRBJ2-7|.|TRBV7-6
TGTGCCAGCAGCTTCGGCAGGACACCCGCTGATGAGCAGTACTTC
CASSFGRTPADEQYF
>.|TRBJ2-7|TRBD2|TRBV6-1
TGTGCCAGCACCTCAGTAGCGGGAGCCGGCGAGCAGTACTTC
CASTSVAGAGEQYF
>.|TRBJ2-7|TRBD1|TRBV19
TGTGCCAGTAGGGGACAGGGGGGTATCGACGAGCAGTACTTC
CASRGQGGIDEQYF
>once|TRBJ2-1|TRBD1|TRBV6-4
TGTGCCAGCAGTCCCGGGACAGCTTACAATGAGCAGTTCTTC
CASSPGTAYNEQFF
>.|TRBJ1-1|.|TRBV19
TGTGCCAGTAGTCCCCGGCGACAGAGGGGAACTGAAGCTTTCTTT
CASSPRRQRGTEAFF
>.|TRBJ1-3|.|TRBV28
TGTGCCAGCAGTGGCCTACCATCGACAGGCCGCTCTGGAAACACCATATATTTT
CASSGLPSTGRSGNTIYF
>.|TRBJ2-2|.|TRBV5-1
TGCGCCAGCAGCTTGGGCCAGCGGGCCGGGGAGCTGTTTTTT
CASSLGQRAGELFF
>.|TRBJ2-3|.|TRBV12-5
TGTGCTAGTGGTTTCGCGGGCATGGCCACAGATACGCAGTATTTT
CASGFAGMATDTQYF
>.|TRBJ2-7|TRBD2|TRBV2
TGTGCCAGCAGTGAGGAAGCGGGAGCCTACGAGCAGTACTTC
CASSEEAGAYEQYF
>.|TRBJ1-2|.|TRBV5-5
TGTGCCAGCAGCCCTAACCCTGTAAACTATGGCTACACCTTC
CASSPNPVNYGYTF
>once|TRBJ2-7|.|TRBV5-4
TGTGCCAGCAGCTTGGATGGTAGGGGACCGTACGAGCAGTACTTC
CASSLDGRGPYEQYF
>once|TRBJ2-6|TRBD1|TRBV5-1
TGCGCCAGCAGCTTGGTACCGGGACAGCTAAACTCTGGGGCCAACGTCCTGACTTTC
CASSLVPGQLNSGANVLTF
>.|TRBJ2-1|.|TRBV5-1
TGCGCCAGCAGCTTGGGGTGGGGTGCGGGGTCGGCCAATGAGCAGTTCTTC
CASSLGWGAGSANEQFF
>.|TRBJ2-5|.|TRBV4-1
TGCGCCAGCAGCCAAGCGGTCAGACAAGAGACCCAGTACTTC
CASSQAVRQETQYF